The T cell receptor (beta chain) under discussion was sequenced for a study of T cells in localized non-small cell lung cancer. Study-level points and caveats: The tumor had only one region sequenced, so heterogeneity remains possible. A raised T cell density in blood coincided with lengthier overall survival. Of the top 100 tumor clones, median approximately 60 were in adjacent lung, around 28 among its top 100. The study found T cell clonality highest in uninvolved adjacent lung, above tumor.

Data came from immunoSEQ multiplex PCR; TCRdb stores just in-frame clones and leaves some out. Of about 34,000 clones in the sample, around 94% are singletons; the top ten hold less than 0.8%. This CDR3 has 17 amino acids. J gave up 0 bases and V 2 bases, and 8 bases lay outside the gene matches. Germline-derived CDR1 and CDR2 are SGHTA and FQGTGA. Notes on this clone: What it binds is unknown.

This chain joins TRBV7-3 and TRBJ2-3; 7 nucleotides agree with TRBD2. The origin of this receptor is a woman aged 40-75 years with stage I lung adenocarcinoma. Specimen: peripheral blood, collected before any cancer treatment. The CDR3 DNA reads as TGTGCCAGCAGCTTATATGGGGGAGGGATGAGCACAGATACGCAGTATTTT. Translated: CASSLYGGGMSTDTQYF. The variable domain in full, completed from reference TRBV7-3 and TRBJ2-3, reads GAGVSQTPSNKVTEKGKYVELRCDPISGHTALYWYRQSLGQGPEFLIYFQGTGAADDSGLPNDRFFAVRPEGSVSTLKIQRTERGDSAVYLCASSLYGGGMSTDTQYFGPGTRLTVL.